These 9 T cell receptor beta chains were all obtained from the same sample, sequenced in a study of T cell repertoires and HLA-DP antigens. These receptors are not linked to any known antigen. Assay: immunoSEQ multiplex PCR; the TCRdb copy retains only in-frame clones and omits some. Of about 89,000 clones listed, roughly 86% are singletons. Sequences were obtained from CD4+ T cells from PBMCs. These receptors were collected from a man aged 50-59 years in good health and CMV-seronegative.

The chain combines TRBV2 with TRBJ1-2, with D maybe TRBD1 (6 bases). Trimming shortened V by 8 bases and J by 0 bases, and 13 bases separated the two germline ends. In germline, CDR1 is SNHLY, CDR2 FYNNEI. The CDR3 contains 14 residues. CDR3 protein: CASASGTSNYGYTF. The CDR3 DNA follows: TGTGCCAGCGCCAGCGGGACATCTAACTATGGCTACACCTTC.

V gene TRBV12-5 combines with J gene TRBJ1-1; D may be TRBD1 (6 bases). Germline values: CDR1 LGHNT, CDR2 FRNRAP. V lost 7 bases, J lost 6 bases, and 15 bases lay in between. This CDR3 comprises 13 residues. The CDR3 bases are TGTGCTAGTGCCTTACAGGGTATTGCTGAAGCTTTCTTT. This gives the protein CASALQGIAEAFF.

CDR3 sequence (DNA): TGTGCCAGTAGACCTCCGGACAGAATCACCGGGGAGCTGTTTTTT. Translated: CASRPPDRITGELFF. This sequence joins TRBV19 and TRBJ2-2, with a weak D call TRBD1 (6 bases). The CDR3 consists of 15 residues. V was trimmed by 6 bases and J by 4 bases, leaving 15 bases between them. Germline V gene data show CDR1 as LNHDA and CDR2 as SQIVND (reference sequence). Combining the CDR3 with reference TRBV19 and TRBJ2-2 gives the whole variable domain DGGITQSPKYLFRKEGQNVTLSCEQNLNHDAMYWYRQDPGQGLRLIYYSQIVNDFQKGDIAEGYSVSREKKESFPLTVTSAQKNPTAFYLCASRPPDRITGELFFGEGSRLTVL.

The chain is built from TRBV7-2 and TRBJ2-7; the D is unclear. CDR1 is SGHTA, CDR2 FQGNSA, per germline. The CDR3 covers 15 residues. Trimming removed 10 bases from V and 3 bases from J, with 22 bases in between. The CDR3 loop is CATRRVQSPGYEQYF. DNA for the CDR3: TGTGCCACCAGAAGGGTACAGTCACCCGGCTACGAGCAGTACTTC.

The chain joins TRBV7-9 to TRBJ1-1, with D possibly matching TRBD1 (6 bases). This CDR3 comprises 17 residues. V was pared by 0 bases and J by 4 bases, with 18 bases between. Germline V gene data show CDR1 as SEHNR and CDR2 as FQNEAQ (reference sequence). The CDR3 spells CASSLALGGLRGTEAFF. The CDR3 DNA sequence: TGTGCCAGCAGCTTAGCCCTAGGGGGTTTAAGAGGCACTGAAGCTTTCTTT. The full variable domain, its missing parts supplied by reference TRBV7-9 and TRBJ1-1, is DTGVSQNPRHKITKRGQNVTFRCDPISEHNRLYWYRQTLGQGPEFLTYFQNEAQLEKSRLLSDRFSAERPKGSFSTLEIQRTEQGDSAMYLCASSLALGGLRGTEAFFGQGTRLTVV.

The V gene is TRBV28, the J gene TRBJ1-2, with TRBD1 identical over 7 bases. Per the germline V gene, CDR1 is MDHEN and CDR2 is SYDVKM. The V segment lost 6 bases and the J segment 4 bases; nucleotides outside the gene matches: 8. The length of the CDR3 is 14 residues. The CDR3 loop reads CASRTGTVSYGYTF. The CDR3 nucleotides read TGTGCCAGCAGGACCGGGACAGTCAGCTATGGCTACACCTTC.

Here the CDR3 reads CASSPRGTGVSSYEQYF. As DNA, the CDR3 is TGTGCCAGCAGCCCACGGGGGACAGGGGTCAGTTCTTACGAGCAGTACTTC. This chain connects TRBV7-9 to TRBJ2-7; 10 bases map to TRBD1. The CDR3 has 17 amino acids. The V gene's germline CDR1 is SEHNR and CDR2 FQNEAQ (reference sequence). V lost 5 bases to trimming and J lost 4 bases; unmatched junction nucleotides: 14.

The rearrangement links TRBV19 to TRBJ2-2; 7 bases match TRBD1. The CDR3 length is 16 residues. CDR1 is LNHDA, CDR2 SQIVND, per germline (reference sequence). The J segment lost 2 bases and the V segment lost 6 bases, leaving 9 bases of the junction unmatched. DNA for the CDR3: TGTGCCAGTAGACTCAGACAGGGTCGTAACACCGGGGAGCTGTTTTTT. Its translation: CASRLRQGRNTGELFF.

The CDR3 bases are TGTGCCAGCAGCTTCGACAGTCGAATATCAAACACCATATATTTT. Translation: CASSFDSRISNTIYF. V is TRBV5-4 and J is TRBJ1-3, with a tentative D call TRBD1 (5 bases). Germline values: CDR1 SGHNT, CDR2 YYREEE (reference sequence). V lost 2 bases and J lost 6, with 15 bases in between. The CDR3 has 15 amino acids.